This TCR beta chain comes out of a study of cytomegalovirus exposure and HLA in healthy donors. Across the whole study: HLA-typed donors were the source of about 81 million unique TCRs held in an early data release.

Note on this clone: No antigen is known for it.

CDR1 and CDR2 from the germline V gene are KGHSH and LQKENI. The CDR3 consists of 18 residues. Trimming removed 3 bases from V and 0 bases from J, with 18 bases in between. Study observations and caveats: TCR beta chains numbering approximately 150 were designated cytomegalovirus-associated. In a later analysis, HLA-associated TCR beta chains were more clonally expanded than equally common others. Presence/absence analyses assumed roughly uniform sequencing depth across donors, which may not hold.

The primer mix had 60 Vbeta and 13 Jbeta primers. TCRdb's table, derived via immunoSEQ multiplex PCR, lists solely in-frame clones and lacks some. The sample has tens of thousands of clones. The genes are TRBV18 and TRBJ2-1; maybe TRBD2 (6 bases). The sequence came from an older woman in good health and CMV-seropositive. The material sequenced was PBMCs. The CDR3 sequence: CASSPGILAGHSYNEQFF. In DNA, the CDR3 is TGTGCCAGCTCACCGGGAATCTTGGCGGGGCACTCCTACAATGAGCAGTTCTTC.